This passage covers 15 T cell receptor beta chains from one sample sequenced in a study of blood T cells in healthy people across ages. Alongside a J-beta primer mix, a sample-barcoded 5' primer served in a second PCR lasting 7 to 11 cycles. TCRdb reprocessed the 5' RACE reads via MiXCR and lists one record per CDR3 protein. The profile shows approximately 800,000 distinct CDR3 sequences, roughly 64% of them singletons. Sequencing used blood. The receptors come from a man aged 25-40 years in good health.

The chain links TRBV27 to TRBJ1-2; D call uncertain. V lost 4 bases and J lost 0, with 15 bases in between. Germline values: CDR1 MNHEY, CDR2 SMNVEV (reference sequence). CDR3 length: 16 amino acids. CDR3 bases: TGTGCCAGCAGTTCCCTCTTAGCCCAGGCTAACTATGGCTACACCTTC. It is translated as CASSSLLAQANYGYTF.

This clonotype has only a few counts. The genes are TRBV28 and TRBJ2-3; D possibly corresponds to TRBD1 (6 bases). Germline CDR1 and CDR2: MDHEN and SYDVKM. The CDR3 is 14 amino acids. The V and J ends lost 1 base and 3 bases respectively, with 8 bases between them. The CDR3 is CASSLSGETDTQYF. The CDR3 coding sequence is TGTGCCAGCAGTTTATCAGGGGAAACAGATACGCAGTATTTT.

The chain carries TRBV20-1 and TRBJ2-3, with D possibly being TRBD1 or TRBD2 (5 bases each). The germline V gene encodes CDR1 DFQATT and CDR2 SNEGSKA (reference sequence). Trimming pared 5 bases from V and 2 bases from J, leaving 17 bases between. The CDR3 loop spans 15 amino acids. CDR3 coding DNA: TGCAGTGCTCAGACTCCGGGACCCCACACAGATACGCAGTATTTT. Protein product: CSAQTPGPHTDTQYF.

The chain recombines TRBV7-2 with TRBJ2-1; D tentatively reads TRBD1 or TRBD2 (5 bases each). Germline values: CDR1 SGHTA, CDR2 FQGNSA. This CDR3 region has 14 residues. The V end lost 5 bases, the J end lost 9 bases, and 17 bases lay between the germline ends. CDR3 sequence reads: CASSSFPVGAEQFF. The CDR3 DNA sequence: TGTGCCAGCAGCAGCTTCCCGGTCGGGGCTGAGCAGTTCTTC.

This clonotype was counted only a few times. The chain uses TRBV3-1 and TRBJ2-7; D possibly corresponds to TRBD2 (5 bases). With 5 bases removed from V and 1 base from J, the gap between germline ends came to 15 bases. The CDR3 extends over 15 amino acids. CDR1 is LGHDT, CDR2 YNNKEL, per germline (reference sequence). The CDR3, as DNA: TGTGCCAGCAGCGCCGAGGTAGCGCCTTCCTACGAGCAGTACTTC. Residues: CASSAEVAPSYEQYF.

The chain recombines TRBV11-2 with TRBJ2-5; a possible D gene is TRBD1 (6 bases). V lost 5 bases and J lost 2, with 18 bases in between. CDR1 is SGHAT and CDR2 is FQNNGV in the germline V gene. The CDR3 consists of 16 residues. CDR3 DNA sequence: TGTGCCAGCAGCCATCTAGCTCAGGGGAATCAAGAGACCCAGTACTTC. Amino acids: CASSHLAQGNQETQYF.

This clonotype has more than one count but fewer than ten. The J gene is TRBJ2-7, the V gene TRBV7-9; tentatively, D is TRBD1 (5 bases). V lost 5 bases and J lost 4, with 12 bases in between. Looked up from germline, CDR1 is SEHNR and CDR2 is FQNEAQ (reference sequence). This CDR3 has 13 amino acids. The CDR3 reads CASSVGARYEQYF. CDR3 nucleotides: TGTGCCAGCAGCGTAGGGGCTAGGTACGAGCAGTACTTC.

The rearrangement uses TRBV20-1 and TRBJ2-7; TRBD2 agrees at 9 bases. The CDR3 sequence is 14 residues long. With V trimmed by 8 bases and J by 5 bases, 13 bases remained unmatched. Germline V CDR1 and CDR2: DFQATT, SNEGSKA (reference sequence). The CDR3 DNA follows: TGCAGTACGCAAAACAGCGGGAGGAAGGACGAGCAGTACTTC. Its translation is CSTQNSGRKDEQYF.

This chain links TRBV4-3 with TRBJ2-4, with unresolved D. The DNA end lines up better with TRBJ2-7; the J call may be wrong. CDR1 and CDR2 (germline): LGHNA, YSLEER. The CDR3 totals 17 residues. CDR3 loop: CASSQGLSSAQTYEQYF. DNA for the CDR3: TGCGCCAGCAGCCAAGGGCTATCGAGCGCTCAGACCTACGAGCAGTACTTC.

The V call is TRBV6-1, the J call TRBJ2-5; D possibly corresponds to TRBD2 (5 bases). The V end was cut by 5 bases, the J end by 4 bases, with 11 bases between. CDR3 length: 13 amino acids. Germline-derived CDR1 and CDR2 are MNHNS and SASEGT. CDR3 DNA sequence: TGTGCCAGCAGTTATCGGAGGATAGAGACCCAGTACTTC. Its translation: CASSYRRIETQYF.

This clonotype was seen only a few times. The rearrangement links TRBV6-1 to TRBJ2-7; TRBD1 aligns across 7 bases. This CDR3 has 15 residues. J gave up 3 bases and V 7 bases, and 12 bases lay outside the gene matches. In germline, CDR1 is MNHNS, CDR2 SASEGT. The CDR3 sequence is CASNYLGTDIYEQYF. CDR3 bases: TGTGCCAGCAACTACTTAGGGACAGACATCTACGAGCAGTACTTC.

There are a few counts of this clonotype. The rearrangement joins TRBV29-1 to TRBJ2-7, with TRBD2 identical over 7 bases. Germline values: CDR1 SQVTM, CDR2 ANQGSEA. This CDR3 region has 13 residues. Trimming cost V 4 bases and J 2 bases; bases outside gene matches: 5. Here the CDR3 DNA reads TGCAGCGTTGGGACTAGTCCTACCTACGAGCAGTACTTC. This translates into CSVGTSPTYEQYF.

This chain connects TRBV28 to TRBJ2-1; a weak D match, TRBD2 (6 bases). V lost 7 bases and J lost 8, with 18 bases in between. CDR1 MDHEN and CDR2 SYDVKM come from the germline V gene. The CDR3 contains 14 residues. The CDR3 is CASIWGNRRDEQFF. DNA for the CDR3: TGTGCCAGCATATGGGGAAACAGGAGGGATGAGCAGTTCTTC.

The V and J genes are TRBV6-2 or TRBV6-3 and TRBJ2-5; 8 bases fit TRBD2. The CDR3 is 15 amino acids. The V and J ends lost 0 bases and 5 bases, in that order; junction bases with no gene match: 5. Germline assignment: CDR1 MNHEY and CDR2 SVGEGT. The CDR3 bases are TGTGCCAGCAGTTACTCTAGCGGGATTCAGGAGACCCAGTACTTC. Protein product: CASSYSSGIQETQYF.

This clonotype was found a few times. CDR3 region: CASSPSAGLGNEQFF. Here the CDR3 DNA reads TGTGCCAGCAGCCCCAGTGCGGGGCTGGGGAATGAGCAGTTCTTC. V gene TRBV13 combines with J gene TRBJ2-1, with a weak D call TRBD2 (6 bases). This CDR3 has 15 residues. CDR1 and CDR2 (germline): PRHDT, FYEKMQ (reference sequence). Trimming cost V 5 bases and J 7 bases, with 18 bases left between them.